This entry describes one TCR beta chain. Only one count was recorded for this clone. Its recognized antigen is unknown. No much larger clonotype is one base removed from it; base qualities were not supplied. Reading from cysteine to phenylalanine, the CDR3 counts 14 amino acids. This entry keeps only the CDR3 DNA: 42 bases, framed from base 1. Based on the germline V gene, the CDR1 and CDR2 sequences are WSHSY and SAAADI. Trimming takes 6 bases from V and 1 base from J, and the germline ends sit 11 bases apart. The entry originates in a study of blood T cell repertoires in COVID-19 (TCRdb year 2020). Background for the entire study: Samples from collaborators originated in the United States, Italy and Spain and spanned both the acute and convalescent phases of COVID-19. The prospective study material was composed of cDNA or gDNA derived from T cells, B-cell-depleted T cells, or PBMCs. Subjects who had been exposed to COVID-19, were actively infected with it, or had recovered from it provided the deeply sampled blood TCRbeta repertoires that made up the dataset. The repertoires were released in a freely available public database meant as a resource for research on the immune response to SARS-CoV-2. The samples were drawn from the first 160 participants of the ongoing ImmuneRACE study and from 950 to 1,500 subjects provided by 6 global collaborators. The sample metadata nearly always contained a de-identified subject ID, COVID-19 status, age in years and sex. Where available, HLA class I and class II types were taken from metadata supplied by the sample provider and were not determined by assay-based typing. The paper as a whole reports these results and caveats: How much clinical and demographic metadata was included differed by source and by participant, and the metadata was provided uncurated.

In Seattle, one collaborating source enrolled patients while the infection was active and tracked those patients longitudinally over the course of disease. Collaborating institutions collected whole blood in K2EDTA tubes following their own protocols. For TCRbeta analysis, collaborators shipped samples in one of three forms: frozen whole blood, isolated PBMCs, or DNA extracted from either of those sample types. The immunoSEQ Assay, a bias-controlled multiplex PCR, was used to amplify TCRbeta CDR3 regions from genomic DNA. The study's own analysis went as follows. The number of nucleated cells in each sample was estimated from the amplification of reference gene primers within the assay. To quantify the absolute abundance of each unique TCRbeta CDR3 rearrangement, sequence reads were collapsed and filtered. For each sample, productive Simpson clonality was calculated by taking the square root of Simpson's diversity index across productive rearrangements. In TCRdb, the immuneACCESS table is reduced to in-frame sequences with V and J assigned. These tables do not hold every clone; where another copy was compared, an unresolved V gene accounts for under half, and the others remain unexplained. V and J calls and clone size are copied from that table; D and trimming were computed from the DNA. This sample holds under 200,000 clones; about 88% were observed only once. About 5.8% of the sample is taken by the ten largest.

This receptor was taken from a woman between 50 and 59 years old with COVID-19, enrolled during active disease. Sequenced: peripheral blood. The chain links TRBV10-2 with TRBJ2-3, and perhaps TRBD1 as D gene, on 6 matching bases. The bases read TGCGCCAGCAGCGGTGAGGGGGGCACAGATACGCAGTATTTT. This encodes CASSGEGGTDTQYF.